The source of this T cell receptor (beta chain) is a study of radiotherapy plus CTLA-4 blockade in lung cancer. Study at large: Among all patients, roughly 19% showed objective responses, while approximately 30% had disease control.

The count of this clone is one. Its antigen is not identified. The CDR3 has 14 amino acids. CDR1 is MNHNS and CDR2 is SASEGT in the germline V gene. V was clipped by 2 bases and J by 6 bases, with 14 bases between them. Sequencing used immunoSEQ multiplex PCR; TCRdb keeps in-frame clones, though not all of them. The data contain 90,000 or so clones, less than 90% of them singletons. Chemo-refractory metastatic non-small-cell lung cancer patients received focal radiation with ipilimumab CTLA-4 blockade. Whole-study findings and limits: Clones of tumor-derived TCRs expanded in blood after radiotherapy plus ipilimumab. According to reports, early shifts in blood T cell clones, alongside interferon-beta, forecast response most accurately.

This chain links TRBV6-1 with TRBJ2-7, with D perhaps assigned TRBD1 or TRBD2 (5 bases each). The specimen comprised peripheral blood, sampled from a patient treated with radiotherapy plus ipilimumab. The receptor's source is a human donor with non-small cell lung cancer who had stable disease on radiotherapy plus ipilimumab. The CDR3 sequence is CASSENGGPREQYF. For the CDR3, the DNA is TGTGCCAGCAGTGAAAATGGGGGTCCCCGCGAGCAGTACTTC.